Below, one T cell receptor beta chain is given with its context. TCRdb used MiXCR to reprocess the reads, holding one entry per CDR3 protein. The sample carries some 600,000 distinct CDR3 sequences, 24% recorded once. These data belong to a study of T cell repertoires in cytomegalovirus infection. This CDR3 is built from 16 residues. In germline, CDR1 is SEHNR, CDR2 FQNEAQ (reference sequence). V gave up 7 bases and J gave up 1 base, with 19 bases separating them. The chain has TRBV7-9 and TRBJ1-1, with D possibly TRBD1 on 6 matching bases. Input material: CD8+ T cells from PBMCs. The source is a human donor in good health (CMV status not recorded). Some clones in this sample may be carry-over from other donors' samples. Here the CDR3 DNA reads TGTGCCAGCACCTTTAGCAGAAGGGGGACGAACACTGAAGCTTTCTTT. Translated: CASTFSRRGTNTEAFF.